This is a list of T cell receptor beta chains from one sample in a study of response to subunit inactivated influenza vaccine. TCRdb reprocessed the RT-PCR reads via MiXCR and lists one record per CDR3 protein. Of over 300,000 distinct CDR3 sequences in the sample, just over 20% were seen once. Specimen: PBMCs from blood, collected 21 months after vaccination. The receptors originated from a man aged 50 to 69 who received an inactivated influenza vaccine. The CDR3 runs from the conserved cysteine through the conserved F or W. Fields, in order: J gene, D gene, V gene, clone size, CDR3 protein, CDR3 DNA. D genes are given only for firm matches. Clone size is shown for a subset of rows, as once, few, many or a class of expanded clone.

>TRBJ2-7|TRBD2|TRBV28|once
CASSLIAGTYEQYF
TGTGCCAGCAGTTTAATAGCGGGTACCTACGAGCAGTACTTC
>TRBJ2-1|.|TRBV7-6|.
CASSLASGVEQFF
TGTGCCAGCAGCTTAGCGTCAGGGGTCGAGCAGTTCTTC
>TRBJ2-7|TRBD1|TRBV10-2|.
CASSEYGTGLYEQYF
TGCGCCAGCAGTGAGTACGGGACAGGGCTCTACGAGCAGTACTTC
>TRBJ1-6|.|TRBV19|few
CASRPGHRNSPLHF
TGTGCCAGTAGACCGGGACACCGGAATTCACCCCTCCACTTT
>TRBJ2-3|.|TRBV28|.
CASSPISLGGTDTQYF
TGTGCCAGCAGTCCAATCTCCTTAGGGGGCACAGATACGCAGTATTTT
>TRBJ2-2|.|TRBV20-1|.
CSARWTATGELFF
TGCAGTGCGAGATGGACTGCGACCGGGGAGCTGTTTTTT
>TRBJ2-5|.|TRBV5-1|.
CASRPDAARETQYF
TGCGCCAGCAGACCGGACGCGGCAAGAGAGACCCAGTACTTC
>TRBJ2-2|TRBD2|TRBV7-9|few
CASSERDWNTGELFF
TGTGCCAGCAGCGAGCGGGACTGGAACACCGGGGAGCTGTTTTTT
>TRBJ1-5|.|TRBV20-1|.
CSARSEVDQPQHF
TGCAGTGCTAGATCGGAGGTTGATCAGCCCCAGCATTTT
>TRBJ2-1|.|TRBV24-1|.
CATSDLRQGNYNEQFF
TGTGCCACCAGTGATTTGCGGCAGGGGAATTACAATGAGCAGTTCTTC
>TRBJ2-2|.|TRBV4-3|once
CASSQDRAGELFF
TGCGCCAGCAGCCAAGATAGGGCAGGGGAGCTGTTTTTT
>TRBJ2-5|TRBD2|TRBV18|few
CASSAGLAGETQYF
TGTGCCAGCTCAGCCGGACTAGCGGGGGAGACCCAGTACTTC
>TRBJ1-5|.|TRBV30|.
CAWSVQAGRQPQHF
TGTGCCTGGAGTGTACAGGCAGGGCGTCAGCCCCAGCATTTT
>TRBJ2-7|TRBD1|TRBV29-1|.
CSVGTGGNEQYF
TGCAGCGTGGGGACAGGGGGCAACGAGCAGTACTTC
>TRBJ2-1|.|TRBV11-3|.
CASSLDSRNNEQFF
TGTGCCAGCAGCTTAGATTCGAGGAACAATGAGCAGTTCTTC
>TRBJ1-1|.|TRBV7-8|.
CASSLRVTNTEAFF
TGTGCCAGCAGCTTACGGGTCACGAACACTGAAGCTTTCTTT
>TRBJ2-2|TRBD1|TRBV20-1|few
CSANRGRATGELFF
TGCAGTGCTAACAGGGGGCGAGCCACCGGGGAGCTGTTTTTT
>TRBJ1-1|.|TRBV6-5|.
CASSYRADTEAFF
TGTGCCAGCAGTTACAGGGCGGACACTGAAGCTTTCTTT
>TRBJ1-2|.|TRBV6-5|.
CASSYSRASGYTF
TGTGCCAGCAGTTACTCCAGGGCTTCTGGCTACACCTTC
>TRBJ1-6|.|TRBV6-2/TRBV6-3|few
CASSDRTASSYNSPLHF
TGTGCCAGCAGTGACCGGACGGCGAGCTCCTATAATTCACCCCTCCACTTT
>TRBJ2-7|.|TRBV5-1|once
CASSLSTGPVEQYF
TGCGCCAGCAGCCTGTCAACAGGGCCAGTCGAGCAGTACTTC
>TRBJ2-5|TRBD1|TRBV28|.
CASSPTGARHRETQYF
TGTGCCAGCAGCCCGACAGGGGCAAGGCATCGAGAGACCCAGTACTTC
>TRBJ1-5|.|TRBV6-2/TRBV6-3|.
CASTPRPSRGGQPQHF
TGTGCCAGCACCCCACGTCCGAGCAGGGGCGGCCAGCCCCAGCATTTT
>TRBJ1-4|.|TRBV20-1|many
CSARDLQGINEKLFF
TGCAGTGCTAGAGATCTCCAGGGAATTAATGAAAAACTGTTTTTT
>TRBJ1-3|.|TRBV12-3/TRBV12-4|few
CASSGRRNFLSGNTIYF
TGTGCCAGCAGTGGGAGGAGGAACTTTCTCTCTGGAAACACCATATATTTT
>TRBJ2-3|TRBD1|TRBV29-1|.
CSPPQGVTDTQYF
TGCAGCCCGCCACAGGGGGTCACAGATACGCAGTATTTT
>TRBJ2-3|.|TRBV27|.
CASSVDFGTDTQYF
TGTGCCAGCAGTGTCGATTTCGGTACAGATACGCAGTATTTT
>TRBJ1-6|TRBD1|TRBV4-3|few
CASSQETGRHSPLHF
TGCGCCAGCAGCCAAGAGACAGGGCGGCATTCACCCCTCCACTTT
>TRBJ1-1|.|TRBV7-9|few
CASSDLTRAEAFF
TGTGCCAGCAGCGATTTGACGAGGGCTGAAGCTTTCTTT
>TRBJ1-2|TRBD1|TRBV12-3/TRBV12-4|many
CASSSRDRGYGYTF
TGTGCCAGCAGTTCCCGGGACAGGGGCTATGGCTACACCTTC
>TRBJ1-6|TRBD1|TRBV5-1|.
CASSLTPGTDNSPLHF
TGCGCCAGCAGCTTAACCCCCGGGACAGATAATTCACCCCTCCACTTT